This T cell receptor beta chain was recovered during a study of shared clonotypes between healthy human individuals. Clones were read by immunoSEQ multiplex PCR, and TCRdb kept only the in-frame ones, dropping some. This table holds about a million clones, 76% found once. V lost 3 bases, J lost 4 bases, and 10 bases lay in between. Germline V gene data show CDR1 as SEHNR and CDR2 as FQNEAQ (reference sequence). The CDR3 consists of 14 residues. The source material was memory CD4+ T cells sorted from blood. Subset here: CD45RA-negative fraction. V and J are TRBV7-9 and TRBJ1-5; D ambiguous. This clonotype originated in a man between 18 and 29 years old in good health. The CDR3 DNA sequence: TGTGCCAGCAGCTTGGACGGCAGGAATCAGCCCCAGCATTTT. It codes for CASSLDGRNQPQHF.